This T cell receptor beta chain was sequenced in a study of beta chain features in type 1 diabetes. Study-level points and caveats: Within each of all four CD4+ subsets, Type 1 diabetes patients had TCRB CDR3s that were moderately but significantly shorter.

This clone was seen more than once but under ten times. The antigen remains undetermined. Investigators reverse transcribed all isolated RNA, so they sequenced expressed TCRB transcripts. Produced via immunoSEQ multiplex PCR; TCRdb's table is partial and in-frame only. Among over 600,000 clones, 9.5% to 15% were seen once, and the ten largest hold more than 0.1%. Material: naive CD4+ T cells from blood. The receptor comes from a man in his thirties or forties with type 1 diabetes.

The CDR3 here is CASTYSEGDTEAFF. The CDR3 region has the DNA TGTGCCAGCACCTACTCGGAAGGCGACACTGAAGCTTTCTTT. This chain joins TRBV7-9 and TRBJ1-1; no firm D call. The germline gives CDR1 SEHNR, CDR2 FQNEAQ (reference sequence). This CDR3 has 14 amino acids. V was pared by 7 bases and J by 3 bases, with 15 bases between. Complete variable domain (other parts from reference TRBV7-9 and TRBJ1-1): DTGVSQNPRHKITKRGQNVTFRCDPISEHNRLYWYRQTLGQGPEFLTYFQNEAQLEKSRLLSDRFSAERPKGSFSTLEIQRTEQGDSAMYLCASTYSEGDTEAFFGQGTRLTVV.